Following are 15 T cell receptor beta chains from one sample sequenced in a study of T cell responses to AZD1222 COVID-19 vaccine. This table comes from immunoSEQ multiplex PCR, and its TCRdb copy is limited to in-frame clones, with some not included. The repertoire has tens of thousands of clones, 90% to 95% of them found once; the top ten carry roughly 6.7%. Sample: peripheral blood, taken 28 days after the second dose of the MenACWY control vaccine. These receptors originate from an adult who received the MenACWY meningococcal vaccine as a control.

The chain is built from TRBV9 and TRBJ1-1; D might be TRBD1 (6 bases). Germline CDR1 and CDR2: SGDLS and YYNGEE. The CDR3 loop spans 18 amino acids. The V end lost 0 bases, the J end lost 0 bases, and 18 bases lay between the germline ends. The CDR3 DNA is TGTGCCAGCAGCGTAGTCGGGGAGGGGGGATTAATGAACACTGAAGCTTTCTTT. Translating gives CASSVVGEGGLMNTEAFF.

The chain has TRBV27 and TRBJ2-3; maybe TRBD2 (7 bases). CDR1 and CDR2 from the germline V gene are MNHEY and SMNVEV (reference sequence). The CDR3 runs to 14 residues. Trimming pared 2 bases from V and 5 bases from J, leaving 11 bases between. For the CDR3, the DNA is TGTGCCAGCAGTTTAGTGGGAGGGGGAGATACGCAGTATTTT. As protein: CASSLVGGGDTQYF.

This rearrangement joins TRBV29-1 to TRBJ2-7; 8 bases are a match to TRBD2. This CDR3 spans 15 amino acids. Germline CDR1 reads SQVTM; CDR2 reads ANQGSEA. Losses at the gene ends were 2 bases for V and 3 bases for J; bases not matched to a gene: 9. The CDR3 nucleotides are TGCAGCGTTGAAACGGCGCGGGGGGTAATCTACGAGCAGTACTTC. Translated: CSVETARGVIYEQYF.

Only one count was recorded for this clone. CDR3 DNA sequence: TGTGCCACCCTCCGGACAGGGGGGGGCCAGCCCCAGCATTTT. This codes for CATLRTGGGQPQHF. The chain carries TRBV19 and TRBJ1-5; TRBD1 aligns across 10 bases. The germline CDR1 and CDR2 sequences are LNHDA and SQIVND (reference sequence). The trim removed 10 bases at V and 7 bases at J, leaving 10 bases unmatched. This CDR3 comprises 14 residues.

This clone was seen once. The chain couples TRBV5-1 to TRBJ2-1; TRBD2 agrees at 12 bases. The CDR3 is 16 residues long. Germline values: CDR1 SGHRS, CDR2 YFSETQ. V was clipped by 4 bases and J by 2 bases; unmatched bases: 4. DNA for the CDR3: TGCGCCAGCAGCCTCGGACTAGCGGGACCCTACAATGAGCAGTTCTTC. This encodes CASSLGLAGPYNEQFF.

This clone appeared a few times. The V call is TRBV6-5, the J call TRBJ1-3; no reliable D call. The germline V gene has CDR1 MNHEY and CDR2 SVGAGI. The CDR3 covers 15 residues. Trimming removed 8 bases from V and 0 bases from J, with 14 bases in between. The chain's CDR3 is CASDREAGSGNTIYF. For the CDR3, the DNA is TGTGCCAGCGATCGGGAGGCTGGCTCTGGAAACACCATATATTTT.

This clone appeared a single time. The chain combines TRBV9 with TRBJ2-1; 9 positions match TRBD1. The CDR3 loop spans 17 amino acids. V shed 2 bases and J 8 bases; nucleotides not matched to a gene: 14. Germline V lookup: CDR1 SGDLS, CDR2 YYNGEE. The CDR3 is CASSVGTGKASGHEQFF. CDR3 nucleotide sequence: TGTGCCAGCAGCGTGGGGACAGGGAAGGCTAGCGGCCATGAGCAGTTCTTC.

In DNA, the CDR3 is TGTGCCAGCACCCCCGGGACAGGGGTTGGGAACACTGAAGCTTTCTTT. Protein product: CASTPGTGVGNTEAFF. This rearrangement joins TRBV2 to TRBJ1-1; 10 bases fit TRBD1. The CDR3 covers 16 residues. The V segment lost 7 bases and the J segment 1 base; nucleotides outside the gene matches: 9. CDR1 and CDR2 from the germline V gene are SNHLY and FYNNEI.

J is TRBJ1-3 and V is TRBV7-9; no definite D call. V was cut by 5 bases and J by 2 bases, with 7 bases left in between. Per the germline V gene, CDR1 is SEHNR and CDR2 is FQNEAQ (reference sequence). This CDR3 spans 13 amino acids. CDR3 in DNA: TGTGCCAGCAGCCCCGGGGCTGGAAACACCATATATTTT. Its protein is CASSPGAGNTIYF.

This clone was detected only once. The CDR3 coding sequence is TGTGCCAGCAGTTTGGGCTCCGACTATGGCTACACCTTC. Translating gives CASSLGSDYGYTF. The V and J genes are TRBV28 and TRBJ1-2; D gene uncertain. The V end lost 3 bases, the J end lost 3 bases, and 8 bases lay between the germline ends. Looked up from germline, CDR1 is MDHEN and CDR2 is SYDVKM. This CDR3 region has 13 residues.

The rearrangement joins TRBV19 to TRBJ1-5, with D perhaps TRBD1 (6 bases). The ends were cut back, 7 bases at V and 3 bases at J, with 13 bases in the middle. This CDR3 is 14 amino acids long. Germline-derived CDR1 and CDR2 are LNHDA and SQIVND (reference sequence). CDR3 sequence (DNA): TGTGCCAGTAAAGCAGGGGTCCACAATCAGCCCCAGCATTTT. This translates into CASKAGVHNQPQHF.

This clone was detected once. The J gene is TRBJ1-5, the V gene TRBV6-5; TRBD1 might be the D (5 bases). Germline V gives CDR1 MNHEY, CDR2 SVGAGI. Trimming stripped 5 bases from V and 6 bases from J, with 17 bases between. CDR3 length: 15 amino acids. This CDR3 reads CASSLSSTGAQPQHF. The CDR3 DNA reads TGTGCCAGCAGTCTCAGTAGTACAGGAGCTCAGCCCCAGCATTTT.

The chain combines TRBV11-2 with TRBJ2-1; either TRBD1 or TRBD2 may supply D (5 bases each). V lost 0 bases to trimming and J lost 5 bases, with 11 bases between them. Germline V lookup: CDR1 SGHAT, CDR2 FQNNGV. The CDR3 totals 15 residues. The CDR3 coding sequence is TGTGCCAGCAGCTTAGATGTAAGGGACCACAATGAGCAGTTCTTC. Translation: CASSLDVRDHNEQFF.

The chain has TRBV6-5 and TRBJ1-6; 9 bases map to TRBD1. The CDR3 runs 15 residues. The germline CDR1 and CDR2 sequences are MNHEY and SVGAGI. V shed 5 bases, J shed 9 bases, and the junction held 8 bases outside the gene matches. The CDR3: CASSLGTGNISPLHF. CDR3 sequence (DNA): TGTGCCAGCAGTCTCGGGACAGGGAACATTTCACCCCTCCACTTT.

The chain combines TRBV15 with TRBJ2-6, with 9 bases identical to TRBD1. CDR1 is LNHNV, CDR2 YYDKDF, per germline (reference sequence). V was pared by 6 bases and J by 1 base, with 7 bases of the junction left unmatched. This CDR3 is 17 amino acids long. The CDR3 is CATRGTGQRSGANVLTF. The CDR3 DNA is TGTGCCACCAGGGGGACAGGGCAAAGGTCTGGGGCCAACGTCCTGACTTTC.